Sequencing of this T cell receptor beta chain was carried out in a study of synovial regulatory T cells in juvenile arthritis. Findings and limits, study-wide: Synovial Tregs shared more CDR3 sequences with iaTregs than other blood Tregs.

Turning to this clone: Antigen: not known.

Measured with immunoSEQ multiplex PCR; TCRdb has only the in-frame clones, and not every one. With a few thousand clones in the sample, the ten largest clones hold about an eighth. This CDR3 spans 14 amino acids. This entry has no DNA. The germline CDR1 and CDR2 sequences are MDHEN and SYDVKM. Synovial fluid was collected with matched peripheral blood from each patient with active arthritis. Patients were aged median approximately 12 years with disease lasting median around 7 years. This clonotype originated in a donor younger than 35 with juvenile idiopathic arthritis. The V call is TRBV28, the J call TRBJ2-7. Material: Treg cells from the synovium. The CDR3 loop is CASSLMQRTYEQYF.